Ten or more counts support the clone carrying this TCR beta chain. The sample belongs to a study of blood T cell repertoires in COVID-19. Study summary: Sites across the United States, Italy and Spain contributed samples from acute and convalescent COVID-19. T cells, B-cell-depleted T cells, or PBMCs provided the cDNA or gDNA that served as material.

Libraries were prepared by immunoSEQ multiplex PCR; TCRdb keeps only in-frame clonotypes and omits some of them. Altogether about 210,000 clones are present, roughly 80% being singletons, with the ten largest covering roughly 5.5%. The Seattle patients, enrolled during active infection, were followed longitudinally. The sequencing sample was made of peripheral blood. The TCR sequence derives from a woman aged 70 to 79 with COVID-19, enrolled during active disease.

As DNA, the CDR3 is TGCGCCAGCAGCCAAGAGATAGCGGGAGGGAGCTCCTACGAGCAGTACTTC. Protein: CASSQEIAGGSSYEQYF. The chain recombines TRBV4-3 with TRBJ2-7, with 11 bases lining up with TRBD2. The CDR3 has 17 amino acids. J was trimmed by 0 bases and V by 0 bases; bases with no gene match: 4. Germline V gene sequence: CDR1 LGHNA, CDR2 YSLEER.